Detailed here is one TCR beta chain. Its antigen is undetermined. Mismatch with germline at one junction end may stem from a read error. The source of the sample is a study of response to subunit inactivated influenza vaccine. Study-level findings and limits: That few new T cells are recruited by each seasonal influenza vaccination was the authors' suggestion.

TCRdb reprocessed the RT-PCR reads with MiXCR, giving one entry per CDR3 protein. The repertoire holds 450,000 to 600,000 distinct CDR3 sequences, with 16% as singletons. Germline V gene sequence: CDR1 DFQATT, CDR2 SNEGSKA (reference sequence). The CDR3 loop spans 18 amino acids. The source was CD4+ T cells sorted from PBMCs, collected around 2 years after vaccination. The rearrangement joins TRBV20-1 to TRBJ2-6; tentative D call: TRBD1 (7 bases). The TCR comes from a man aged 50-75 years who received an inactivated influenza vaccine. CDR3 bases: TGCTGTGCTAGGGCAGGGGGGTCCTCTTACTCTGGGGCCAACGTCCTGACTTTC. Its translation is CCARAGGSSYSGANVLTF.